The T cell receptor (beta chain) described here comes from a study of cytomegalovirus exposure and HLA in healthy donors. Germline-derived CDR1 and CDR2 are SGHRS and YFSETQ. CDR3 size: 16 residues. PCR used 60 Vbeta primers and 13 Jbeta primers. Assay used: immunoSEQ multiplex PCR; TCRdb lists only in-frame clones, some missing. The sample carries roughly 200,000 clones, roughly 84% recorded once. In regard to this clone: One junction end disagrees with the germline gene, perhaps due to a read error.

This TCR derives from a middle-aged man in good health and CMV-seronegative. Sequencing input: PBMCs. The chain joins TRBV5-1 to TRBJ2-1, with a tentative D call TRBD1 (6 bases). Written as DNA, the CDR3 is TGCGCCGGCAGCTTGGCCGCAGGGGCATACTACAATGAGCAGTTCTTC. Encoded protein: CAGSLAAGAYYNEQFF.